What follows is one T cell receptor beta chain and its context. The sample originates from a study of blood T cell repertoires in COVID-19. Study details: Spain, Italy and the United States supplied samples that represented acute and convalescent COVID-19. PBMCs, B-cell-depleted T cells, or T cells were the source of the cDNA or gDNA that made up the material.

The data were produced by immunoSEQ multiplex PCR, yet TCRdb's version contains in-frame clones alone and is incomplete. The table includes 200,000 to 300,000 clones, around 85% detected once. V was cut by 2 bases and J by 0 bases, with 8 bases left in between. Germline CDR1 MGHRA, CDR2 YSYEKL. CDR3 size: 15 residues. The source of this sequence is a young woman who had recovered from COVID-19. The rearrangement links TRBV4-1 to TRBJ2-4; D unclear. Sequences were obtained from peripheral blood. CDR3 nucleotide sequence: TGCGCCAGCAGCCAAATCCCCTTAGCCAAAAACATTCAGTACTTC. Protein sequence: CASSQIPLAKNIQYF.